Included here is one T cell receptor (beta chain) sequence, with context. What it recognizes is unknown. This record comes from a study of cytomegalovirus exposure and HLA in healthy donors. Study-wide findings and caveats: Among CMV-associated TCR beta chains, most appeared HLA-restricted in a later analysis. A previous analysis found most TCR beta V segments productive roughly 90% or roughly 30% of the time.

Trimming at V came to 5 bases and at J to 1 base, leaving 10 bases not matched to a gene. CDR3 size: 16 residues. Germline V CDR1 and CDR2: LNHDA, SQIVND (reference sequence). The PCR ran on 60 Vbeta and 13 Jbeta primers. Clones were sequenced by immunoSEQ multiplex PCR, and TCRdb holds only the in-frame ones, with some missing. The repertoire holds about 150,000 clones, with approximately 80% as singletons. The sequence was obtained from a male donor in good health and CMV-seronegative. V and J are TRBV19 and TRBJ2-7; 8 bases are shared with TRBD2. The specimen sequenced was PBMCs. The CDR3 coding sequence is TGTGCCAGTAGTTCCCCCGGGACTAGGGCATCCTACGAGCAGTACTTC. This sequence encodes CASSSPGTRASYEQYF.